This T cell receptor beta chain was sequenced for a study of CD8 T cells in Susac syndrome. Roughly 0.45 to 1 ug RNA was reverse transcribed with random hexamers. TCRdb reprocessed the immunoSEQ multiplex PCR reads with MiXCR, giving one entry per CDR3 protein. The sample comprises about 280,000 distinct CDR3 sequences, approximately 84% of which are singletons, and about 0.11% rests with the top ten. The CDR3 extends over 14 amino acids. J gave up 1 base and V 4 bases, and 1 base lay outside the gene matches. The germline gives CDR1 SGHAT, CDR2 FQNNGV. The chain carries TRBV11-2 and TRBJ2-7, with TRBD1 identical over 10 bases. This TCR came from a human donor with multiple sclerosis. Sequencing was carried out using CD8+ T cells from PBMCs. The DNA for the CDR3 is TGTGCCAGCAGCTGGGACAGGGGATCCTACGAGCAGTACTTC. Residues: CASSWDRGSYEQYF.